This T cell receptor (beta chain) was documented in a study of cytomegalovirus exposure and HLA in healthy donors. This clone was picked up a small number of times. Its antigen remains unidentified. A junction end diverges from the germline sequence, so it may reflect a read error. General study results and limits: Immune exposure information comprised only CMV serostatus. The HLA-A and HLA-B alleles of most subjects were reportedly predicted accurately from TCR beta sequences.

CDR3 length: 15 amino acids. Germline V CDR1 and CDR2: MDHEN, SYDVKM. 13 Jbeta primers and 60 Vbeta primers were used for the PCR. The method was immunoSEQ multiplex PCR; TCRdb's version includes in-frame clones alone and lacks a portion of them. The table includes under 130,000 clones, roughly 13% detected once. The V and J genes are TRBV28 and TRBJ2-4, with 7 bases that match TRBD2. The clonotype comes from a man aged 35 to 55 in good health and CMV-seropositive. Input material: PBMCs. The CDR3 DNA reads as TGTGCCAGCAGTGTATGGGGGAGGGGCAAAAACATTCAGTACTTC. Amino acids: CASSVWGRGKNIQYF.